This passage covers 31 T cell receptor beta chains from one sample sequenced in a study of T cell changes during pregnancy in multiple sclerosis. TCRdb's copy holds only in-frame clones and misses some; the assay was immunoSEQ multiplex PCR. The sample lists under 6,000 clones; about 80% were seen once. Source: CD8+ T cells from peripheral blood mononuclear cells, taken in the second trimester of pregnancy. The receptor source for this set is a female donor in good health, enrolled as a control in a pregnancy study.

The chain carries TRBV7-9 and TRBJ1-4; D is unresolved. This CDR3 spans 12 amino acids. Germline CDR1 is SEHNR and CDR2 is FQNEAQ (reference sequence). V lost 5 bases and J 7 bases, leaving 8 bases between the germline ends. CDR3 residues: CASSLPGEKLFF. In nucleotides, the CDR3 is TGTGCCAGCAGCCTTCCCGGTGAAAAACTGTTTTTT.

This chain joins TRBV5-3 and TRBJ2-7; D gene uncertain. TRBV5-3 belongs to the ORF category, with a function that is uncertain. The germline V and J ends were trimmed by 4 bases and 4 bases, with 15 bases remaining between them. The CDR3 covers 14 residues. As DNA, the CDR3 is TGTGCCAGAAGCCGTCCCCCCCCGGTATACGAGCAGTACTTC. This codes for CARSRPPPVYEQYF.

This clone has a single count. The chain carries TRBV4-2 and TRBJ2-2; weak D call: TRBD2 (5 bases). CDR1 LGHNA and CDR2 YNFKEQ come from the germline V gene. The ends were cut back, 1 base at V and 6 bases at J, with 15 bases in the middle. The CDR3 is 16 amino acids. The CDR3 loop reads CASSQGGPDNAGELFF. As DNA, the CDR3 is TGTGCCAGCAGCCAAGGAGGGCCTGATAACGCCGGGGAGCTGTTTTTT.

The V call is TRBV7-3, the J call TRBJ2-5; the D gene is possibly TRBD2 (7 bases). Trimming cost V 5 bases and J 1 base, with 14 bases left between them. The CDR3 spans 15 residues. CDR1 is SGHTA, CDR2 FQGTGA, per germline. This CDR3 reads CASSPRGTTQETQYF. For the CDR3, the DNA is TGTGCCAGCAGCCCAAGGGGGACTACCCAAGAGACCCAGTACTTC. The full variable domain, with the rest looked up from reference TRBV7-3 and TRBJ2-5, is GAGVSQTPSNKVTEKGKYVELRCDPISGHTALYWYRQSLGQGPEFLIYFQGTGAADDSGLPNDRFFAVRPEGSVSTLKIQRTERGDSAVYLCASSPRGTTQETQYFGPGTRLLVL.

The CDR3 region has the DNA TGTGCCAGCAGTGTCGGACTAGCGGGAGGGCCGGGCACCGGGGAGCTGTTTTTT. This translates into CASSVGLAGGPGTGELFF. V usage is TRBV6-1 and J usage is TRBJ2-2, with 15 bases that match TRBD2. Germline CDR1 MNHNS, CDR2 SASEGT. V was pared by 4 bases and J by 4 bases, with 7 bases of the junction left unmatched. This CDR3 comprises 18 residues.

The chain is built from TRBV13 and TRBJ1-1, with TRBD1 as a possible D gene (5 bases). V dropped 1 base and J dropped 7 bases, with 28 bases sitting between them. The CDR3 length is 19 residues. Germline CDR1 PRHDT, CDR2 FYEKMQ (reference sequence). CDR3 nucleotide sequence: TGTGCCAGCAGCTTAGATCTACGGGGACTACCTGCCTTTGTATATGAAGCTTTCTTT. Translating it yields CASSLDLRGLPAFVYEAFF. Based on the CDR3 plus reference TRBV13 and TRBJ1-1, the full variable domain is AAGVIQSPRHLIKEKRETATLKCYPIPRHDTVYWYQQGPGQDPQFLISFYEKMQSDKGSIPDRFSAQQFSDYHSELNMSSLELGDSALYFCASSLDLRGLPAFVYEAFFGQGTRLTVV.

The V gene is TRBV4-3, the J gene TRBJ2-1; 12 nucleotides align to TRBD2. J gave up 7 bases and V 0 bases, and 7 bases lay outside the gene matches. Germline assignment: CDR1 LGHNA and CDR2 YSLEER. CDR3 size: 17 residues. CDR3 nucleotides: TGCGCCAGCAGCCAAGATCTACGCACTAGCGGGGGGAATGAGCAGTTCTTC. Residues: CASSQDLRTSGGNEQFF.

The rearrangement uses TRBV6-4 and TRBJ2-3, with D tentatively TRBD2 (6 bases). In germline, CDR1 is MRHNA, CDR2 SNTAGT. The V end was cut by 2 bases, the J end by 6 bases, with 12 bases between. CDR3 length equals 14 residues. Written as DNA, the CDR3 is TGTGCCAGCAGTGACGGGGAGGAGGGGGATACGCAGTATTTT. This sequence encodes CASSDGEEGDTQYF.

The CDR3: CASSRGQEPSYEQYF. The CDR3 nucleotides are TGTGCCAGCAGTCGAGGACAGGAACCCTCCTACGAGCAGTACTTC. This sequence joins TRBV28 and TRBJ2-7; 7 nucleotides line up with TRBD1. Germline V gene sequence: CDR1 MDHEN, CDR2 SYDVKM. Trimming removed 5 bases from V and 0 bases from J; junction bases left unmatched: 7. The CDR3 spans 15 residues. Full variable domain (remainder filled in from reference TRBV28 and TRBJ2-7): DVKVTQSSRYLVKRTGEKVFLECVQDMDHENMFWYRQDPGLGLRLIYFSYDVKMKEKGDIPEGYSVSREKKERFSLILESASTNQTSMYLCASSRGQEPSYEQYFGPGTRLTVT.

The genes are TRBV27 and TRBJ1-6; D is perhaps TRBD1 (5 bases). Trimming left V 6 bases short and J 0 bases short, with 9 bases between. CDR1 is MNHEY and CDR2 is SMNVEV in the germline V gene (reference sequence). The CDR3 spans 15 residues. CDR3 sequence: CASSPGYSYNSPLHF. The DNA of the CDR3 is TGTGCCAGCAGCCCAGGGTACTCCTATAATTCACCCCTCCACTTT.

The chain couples TRBV7-2 to TRBJ1-6, with 7 bases lining up with TRBD1. J was trimmed by 10 bases and V by 4 bases; bases with no gene match: 10. CDR1 is SGHTA and CDR2 is FQGNSA in the germline V gene. The CDR3 runs 15 residues. CDR3 region: CASSSQSTGRSPLHF. The CDR3 region has the DNA TGTGCCAGCAGCTCCCAGTCGACAGGGCGATCACCCCTCCACTTT.

The sample holds one count of this clone. This chain links TRBV6-4 with TRBJ2-3; a weak D match, TRBD2 (6 bases). Trimming removed 4 bases from V and 2 bases from J, with 16 bases in between. CDR3 length: 16 amino acids. CDR1 and CDR2 from the germline V gene are MRHNA and SNTAGT. CDR3 region: CASSVKAGTPTDTQYF. In DNA form, the CDR3 reads TGTGCCAGCAGTGTTAAAGCGGGCACACCCACAGATACGCAGTATTTT.

The chain employs TRBV29-1 and TRBJ1-2; no definite D call. This CDR3 is 13 amino acids long. The V end lost 7 bases, the J end lost 4 bases, and 16 bases lay between the germline ends. Germline CDR1 SQVTM, CDR2 ANQGSEA. The CDR3 region has the DNA TGCAGCGCTTCTGACCATGGAGGCTATGGCTACACCTTC. Translation: CSASDHGGYGYTF. Looking up the rest from reference TRBV29-1 and TRBJ1-2 gives the full variable domain: SAVISQKPSRDICQRGTSLTIQCQVDSQVTMMFWYRQQPGQSLTLIATANQGSEATYESGFVIDKFPISRPNLTFSTLTVSNMSPEDSSIYLCSASDHGGYGYTFGSGTRLTVV.

This clone was detected once. The chain is built from TRBV27 and TRBJ2-5; D unresolved. The CDR3 is 11 residues long. CDR1 MNHEY and CDR2 SMNVEV come from the germline V gene (reference sequence). V shed 10 bases and J shed 1 base, with 7 bases lying between them. DNA of the CDR3: TGTGCCACCTTTTCCCAAGAGACCCAGTACTTC. Amino acids: CATFSQETQYF.

The J gene is TRBJ1-3, the V gene TRBV29-1; unclear D gene. V lost 4 bases, J lost 0 bases, and 13 bases lay in between. Germline V CDR1 and CDR2: SQVTM, ANQGSEA. The CDR3 runs 15 residues. In nucleotides, the CDR3 is TGCAGCGTTGTAGGTGGCCCTAGCTCTGGAAACACCATATATTTT. It codes for CSVVGGPSSGNTIYF.

V is TRBV27 and J is TRBJ2-2, with D maybe TRBD2 (5 bases). The V end was cut by 0 bases, the J end by 0 bases, with 14 bases between. In germline, CDR1 is MNHEY, CDR2 SMNVEV (reference sequence). The CDR3 has 18 amino acids. Here the CDR3 reads CASSLSPGLGANTGELFF. DNA of the CDR3: TGTGCCAGCAGTTTATCTCCAGGACTGGGAGCGAACACCGGGGAGCTGTTTTTT.

The CDR3 DNA follows: TGTGCCAGCAGTGACGGCGGGACGGATGAGCAGTTCTTC. Residues: CASSDGGTDEQFF. The genes are TRBV6-1 and TRBJ2-1; TRBD2 is a possible D gene (6 bases). Germline V gene data show CDR1 as MNHNS and CDR2 as SASEGT. Trimming removed 3 bases at V and 8 bases at J, with 11 bases between. CDR3 size: 13 residues.

About this clone: The sample carries other DNA sequences with the same CDR3. This chain connects TRBV6-5 to TRBJ2-6, with D hard to call. V was trimmed by 2 bases and J by 0 bases, leaving 5 bases between them. CDR1 is MNHEY, CDR2 SVGAGI, per germline. The CDR3 loop spans 15 amino acids. CDR3 region: CASSYENSGANVLTF. CDR3 in DNA: TGTGCCAGCAGTTACGAGAACTCTGGGGCCAACGTCCTGACTTTC.

The genes are TRBV18 and TRBJ2-3; D possibly corresponds to TRBD2 (6 bases). Germline CDR1 and CDR2: KGHSH and LQKENI. This CDR3 contains 13 residues. V lost 6 bases and J 5 bases, leaving 12 bases between the germline ends. The CDR3 region is CASSADGGDTQYF. The DNA of the CDR3 is TGTGCCAGCTCCGCTGACGGGGGAGATACGCAGTATTTT.

This chain connects TRBV4-3 to TRBJ1-4; possible D gene TRBD1, 6 bases. The V end was cut by 4 bases, the J end by 8 bases, with 14 bases between. The CDR3 has 14 amino acids. The germline gives CDR1 LGHNA, CDR2 YSLEER. CDR3 DNA sequence: TGCGCCAGCAGCCGGACAGCGAGCGAAGAAAAACTGTTTTTT. Encoded protein: CASSRTASEEKLFF.

The V call is TRBV6-4, the J call TRBJ2-3; 8 nucleotides agree with TRBD2. The germline gives CDR1 MRHNA, CDR2 SNTAGT. Trimming took 4 bases from V and 2 from J; bases not matched to a gene: 2. CDR3 length equals 14 residues. The CDR3 sequence is CASSVGGATDTQYF. CDR3 in DNA: TGTGCCAGCAGTGTCGGGGGGGCCACAGATACGCAGTATTTT.

V and J are TRBV28 and TRBJ1-5; maybe TRBD1 (5 bases). The V gene's germline CDR1 is MDHEN and CDR2 SYDVKM. Trimming left V 3 bases short and J 3 bases short, with 12 bases between. The CDR3 has 15 amino acids. CDR3 DNA sequence: TGTGCCAGCAGTTTTTATAGACAGCTCAATCAGCCCCAGCATTTT. Translation: CASSFYRQLNQPQHF.

V gene TRBV11-3 combines with J gene TRBJ2-7; perhaps TRBD2 as D (5 bases). The germline gives CDR1 SGHNT, CDR2 YENEEA. V lost 5 bases and J lost 2, with 13 bases in between. This CDR3 spans 14 amino acids. CDR3 coding DNA: TGTGCCAGCAGCATCACCCCCGGGGCCTACGAGCAGTACTTC. Translation gives CASSITPGAYEQYF.

In its sample, this clone was seen once. The chain recombines TRBV5-6 with TRBJ2-3, with D possibly TRBD2 on 5 matching bases. V shed 1 base and J shed 6 bases, with 6 bases lying between them. This CDR3 comprises 12 residues. Looked up from germline, CDR1 is SGHDT and CDR2 is YYEEEE. The CDR3 spells CASSLRRDTQYF. CDR3 DNA: TGTGCCAGCAGCTTGCGGAGGGATACGCAGTATTTT.

The chain recombines TRBV9 with TRBJ2-7, with 7 bases that match TRBD1. The CDR3 has 16 residues. The V gene's germline CDR1 is SGDLS and CDR2 YYNGEE. J lost 0 bases, V lost 0 bases, and 6 bases had no gene match. CDR3 amino acids: CASSVGAGGISYEQYF. For the CDR3, the DNA is TGTGCCAGCAGCGTAGGGGCAGGGGGAATCTCCTACGAGCAGTACTTC.

The V call is TRBV9, the J call TRBJ2-7, with D possibly being TRBD2 (6 bases). Germline CDR1 reads SGDLS; CDR2 reads YYNGEE. CDR3 length: 15 residues. Trimming stripped 3 bases from V and 5 bases from J, with 18 bases between. The CDR3 sequence is CASSASGTAGNEQYF. In DNA form, the CDR3 reads TGTGCCAGCAGCGCCTCCGGGACCGCGGGGAACGAGCAGTACTTC.

This chain connects TRBV7-6 to TRBJ2-7; TRBD1 is a possible D gene (5 bases). Germline V gene data show CDR1 as SGHVS and CDR2 as FNYEAQ. V was trimmed by 5 bases and J by 5 bases, leaving 13 bases between them. This CDR3 has 13 residues. CDR3 coding DNA: TGTGCCAGCAGCGCAAGTGCAGGGAACGAGCAGTACTTC. It codes for CASSASAGNEQYF. Full variable domain (remainder filled in from reference TRBV7-6 and TRBJ2-7): GAGVSQSPRYKVTKRGQDVALRCDPISGHVSLYWYRQALGQGPEFLTYFNYEAQQDKSGLPNDRFSAERPEGSISTLTIQRTEQRDSAMYRCASSASAGNEQYFGPGTRLTVT.

This rearrangement joins TRBV4-3 to TRBJ2-1, with 12 bases aligning to TRBD2. CDR1 is LGHNA, CDR2 YSLEER, per germline. V was pared by 0 bases and J by 8 bases, with 5 bases of the junction left unmatched. This CDR3 contains 16 residues. CDR3 sequence: CASSQDPASGGDEQFF. In nucleotides, the CDR3 is TGCGCCAGCAGCCAAGATCCGGCTAGCGGGGGGGATGAGCAGTTCTTC.

The V and J genes are TRBV28 and TRBJ2-1; TRBD2 aligns across 8 bases. V gave up 6 bases and J gave up 2 bases; unmatched junction bases: 6. Per germline, CDR1 MDHEN and CDR2 SYDVKM. The CDR3 covers 15 residues. The CDR3 protein is CASSLREGPYNEQFF. CDR3 bases: TGTGCCAGCAGCTTACGGGAGGGCCCCTACAATGAGCAGTTCTTC. Combining the CDR3 with reference TRBV28 and TRBJ2-1 gives the whole variable domain DVKVTQSSRYLVKRTGEKVFLECVQDMDHENMFWYRQDPGLGLRLIYFSYDVKMKEKGDIPEGYSVSREKKERFSLILESASTNQTSMYLCASSLREGPYNEQFFGPGTRLTVL.

Sample share makes this clone large (0.1 to 1%). The chain recombines TRBV10-3 with TRBJ1-1; tentatively, D is TRBD1 (5 bases). This CDR3 region has 14 residues. Germline CDR1 reads ENHRY; CDR2 reads SYGVKD. Trimming took off 3 bases at V and 4 bases at J, with 12 bases between the two ends. This chain's CDR3 is CAISEGEESTEAFF. DNA for the CDR3: TGTGCCATCAGTGAAGGGGAAGAGAGCACTGAAGCTTTCTTT.

This rearrangement joins TRBV28 to TRBJ2-7; D is unresolved. Germline V gene sequence: CDR1 MDHEN, CDR2 SYDVKM. This CDR3 is 14 amino acids long. Between the trimmed V and J ends, which lost 1 base and 7 bases, there was a span of 14 bases. CDR3 DNA: TGTGCCAGCAGTTTATCGTCCCCACCTAGGGAGCAGTACTTC. This gives the protein CASSLSSPPREQYF.